The clone carrying this T cell receptor (beta chain) has at least ten counts. Its cognate antigen is unknown. The sample belongs to a study of blood T cells in healthy people across ages. The CDR3 runs 14 residues. V was pared by 0 bases and J by 2 bases, with 8 bases between. Germline loops: CDR1 SGDLS, CDR2 YYNGEE. Primers used in a second PCR of roughly 6 to 11 cycles were a sample-barcoded 5' primer and a J-beta primer mix. MiXCR was run by TCRdb on the 5' RACE reads, yielding one entry per CDR3 protein. Seen here are roughly 2 million distinct CDR3 sequences, around half observed once, and the top ten hold over 2%. Study-level findings and limits: The CMV status of each donor remained undetermined, and this could have confounded shifts in expanded clonotypes.

This chain uses TRBV9 with TRBJ2-5; maybe TRBD2 (5 bases). The clonotype was recovered from a woman aged 40-49 years in good health. The specimen sequenced was blood. The CDR3, as DNA: TGTGCCAGCAGCGTAGGTGACTATCAAGAGACCCAGTACTTC. It codes for CASSVGDYQETQYF.